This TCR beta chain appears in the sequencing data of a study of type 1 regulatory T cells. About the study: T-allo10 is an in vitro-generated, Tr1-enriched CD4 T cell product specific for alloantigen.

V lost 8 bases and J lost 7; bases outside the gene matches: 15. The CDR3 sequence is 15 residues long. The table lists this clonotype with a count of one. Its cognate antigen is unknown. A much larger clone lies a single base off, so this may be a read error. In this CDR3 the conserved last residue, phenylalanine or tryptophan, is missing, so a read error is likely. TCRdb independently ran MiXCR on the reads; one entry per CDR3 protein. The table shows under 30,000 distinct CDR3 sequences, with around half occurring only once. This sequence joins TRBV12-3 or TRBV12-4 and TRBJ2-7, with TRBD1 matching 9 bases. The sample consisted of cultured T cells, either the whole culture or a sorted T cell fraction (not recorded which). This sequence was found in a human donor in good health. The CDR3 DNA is TGTGCCAGCTGGAGGACAGGGGATGGTGTTAAAGAGCAGTACATC. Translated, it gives CASWRTGDGVKEQYI.